The clone carrying this T cell receptor (beta chain) came up a few times. What it recognizes is unknown. The CDR3 runs to 14 residues. Germline V gene sequence: CDR1 MDHEN, CDR2 SYDVKM. Deletions cut 6 bases from V and 1 base from J, with 9 bases between. The data originate from a study of early T cells in non-severe SARS-CoV-2 infection. Across the whole study: The chains were unpaired, and the sequenced material was bulk RNA from unsorted whole blood. Broader study findings: Anti-spike CD8 specificities were favored by VDJdb matching, whose results missed private and CD4 specificities.

Unique molecular identifiers (one per individual cDNA molecule) were attached. TCRdb recomputed calls from the 5' RACE reads with MiXCR, one row per CDR3 protein. There are approximately 75,000 distinct CDR3 sequences in the sample; roughly 4.8% occur only once, and under 4% lies in the top ten. This specimen consisted of whole blood, obtained at baseline. The clonotype was recovered from an adult who was a healthcare worker with PCR-confirmed SARS-CoV-2 infection or an uninfected control (not recorded which). The donor label of this sample is uncertain. V gene TRBV28 combines with J gene TRBJ1-4; D is unresolved. The CDR3, as DNA: TGTGCCAGCAGCTCATACCGAACTAATGAAAAACTGTTTTTT. This encodes CASSSYRTNEKLFF.